The 25 T cell receptor beta chains in this list originate from one sample, sequenced in a study of T-cell reconstitution after alpha-beta-depleted transplantation in children. Molecular barcoding with unique molecular identifiers was used for the TCRbeta library. TCRdb itself ran the PCR reads through MiXCR, one entry per CDR3 protein. The top ten clones hold approximately 1% of a sample with approximately 640,000 distinct CDR3 sequences, about 15% of them seen once. The source was PBMCs from the stem cell graft donor, collected from the stem cell graft. The receptors were sampled from a human donor who donated a stem cell graft to a child with acute myeloid leukemia.

V and J are TRBV18 and TRBJ2-3; 7 bases agree with TRBD2. J gave up 2 bases and V 9 bases, and 11 bases lay outside the gene matches. The CDR3 is 15 amino acids. Germline CDR1 is KGHSH and CDR2 is LQKENI. CDR3 nucleotides: TGTGCCAGTCTCTCCGGCGGGGGATACACAGATACGCAGTATTTT. It is translated as CASLSGGGYTDTQYF.

This clonotype was recorded at least ten times. J is TRBJ2-7 and V is TRBV20-1; 9 positions match TRBD1. CDR3 length: 14 amino acids. Germline CDR1 and CDR2: DFQATT and SNEGSKA (reference sequence). V trimming: 6 bases; J trimming: 6 bases; junction bases outside the gene matches: 12. DNA for the CDR3: TGCAGTGCCCCCCCCGGGACAGGGTCTGGCGAGCAGTACTTC. Translating it yields CSAPPGTGSGEQYF.

This rearrangement joins TRBV29-1 to TRBJ1-5, with TRBD1 matching 7 bases. The CDR3 runs 15 residues. V lost 4 bases and J lost 1; bases outside the gene matches: 7. CDR1 is SQVTM, CDR2 ANQGSEA, per germline. CDR3 nucleotides: TGCAGCGTTGGGGGACCCAGGGGGAGCAATCAGCCCCAGCATTTT. Translated, it gives CSVGGPRGSNQPQHF.

This clonotype was observed a few times. The rearrangement joins TRBV11-2 to TRBJ2-7; D is uncertain. Germline assignment: CDR1 SGHAT and CDR2 FQNNGV. This CDR3 has 16 residues. V lost 1 base and J 0 bases, leaving 13 bases between the germline ends. The CDR3: CASSLGQPGSSYEQYV. In DNA form, the CDR3 reads TGTGCCAGCAGCTTAGGACAACCGGGCAGCTCCTACGAGCAGTACGTC.

Many counts were recorded for this clonotype. The chain is built from TRBV9 and TRBJ2-1; D gene ambiguous. CDR3 size: 17 residues. In germline, CDR1 is SGDLS, CDR2 YYNGEE. Between the trimmed V and J ends, which lost 2 bases and 0 bases, there was a span of 15 bases. The CDR3 is CASSVPARVPSYNEQFF. DNA for the CDR3: TGTGCCAGCAGCGTCCCCGCTCGGGTACCCTCCTACAATGAGCAGTTCTTC.

At least ten counts were recorded for this clonotype. The chain employs TRBV20-1 and TRBJ2-1; D uncertain. CDR1 and CDR2 from the germline V gene are DFQATT and SNEGSKA (reference sequence). The CDR3 contains 12 residues. CDR3 sequence reads: CSLRSSYNEQFF. The CDR3 DNA reads as TGCAGCCTAAGAAGCTCCTACAATGAGCAGTTCTTC.

In its sample, this clonotype was seen a few times. CDR3 amino acids: CASSLLGAKETQYF. CDR3 nucleotide sequence: TGCGCCAGCAGCCTGCTGGGGGCTAAGGAGACCCAGTACTTC. V gene TRBV5-1 combines with J gene TRBJ2-5; possibly TRBD1 for D (6 bases). Trimming stripped 4 bases from V and 5 bases from J, with 15 bases between. Germline loops: CDR1 SGHRS, CDR2 YFSETQ. This CDR3 contains 14 residues.

This clonotype was observed many times. The chain is built from TRBV12-3 or TRBV12-4 and TRBJ1-1, with D maybe TRBD1 (6 bases). This CDR3 spans 14 amino acids. Trimming took 5 bases from V and 3 from J, leaving 13 bases between them. DNA of the CDR3: TGTGCCAGCAGTCAACAGGGAGGGGACACTGAAGCTTTCTTT. Its protein product is CASSQQGGDTEAFF.

The chain carries TRBV12-3 or TRBV12-4 and TRBJ2-7; tentatively, D is TRBD1 (5 bases). The CDR3 runs to 12 residues. The CDR3 region is CASSWGSHEQYV. CDR3 DNA: TGTGCCAGCAGTTGGGGCTCCCACGAGCAGTACGTC.

The chain carries TRBV20-1 and TRBJ2-6; D may correspond to TRBD1 or TRBD2 (6 bases each). The CDR3 extends over 18 amino acids. V lost 6 bases and J 4 bases, leaving 25 bases between the germline ends. CDR1 is DFQATT and CDR2 is SNEGSKA in the germline V gene (reference sequence). In nucleotides, the CDR3 is TGCAGTGCCCCGGCTGCGGGACTCGGCAGGGGAGGGGCCAACGTCCTGACTTTC. Translating it yields CSAPAAGLGRGGANVLTF.

This clonotype was seen more than once but under ten times. The chain uses TRBV6-5 and TRBJ2-2; possibly TRBD1 for D (5 bases). CDR3 length: 15 amino acids. Germline-derived CDR1 and CDR2 are MNHEY and SVGAGI. Trimming shortened V by 0 bases and J by 4 bases, and 9 bases separated the two germline ends. Here the CDR3 reads CASSYSTRATGELFF. The CDR3 DNA reads as TGTGCCAGCAGTTACTCGACCAGGGCCACCGGGGAGCTGTTTTTT.

This clonotype has a count of ten or more. The chain links TRBV20-1 to TRBJ1-1; the D is unclear. Deletions cut 3 bases from V and 5 bases from J, with 16 bases between. Germline V gene lookup returns CDR1 DFQATT and CDR2 SNEGSKA (reference sequence). The CDR3 consists of 14 residues. CDR3 sequence (DNA): TGCAGTGCTAGTGGAGGCAGTCTAAGGACTGAAGCTTTCTTT. This codes for CSASGGSLRTEAFF.

This clonotype has just a few counts. The chain uses TRBV12-3 or TRBV12-4 and TRBJ1-3; no clear D gene. Trimming left V 2 bases short and J 3 bases short, with 8 bases between. This CDR3 contains 14 residues. CDR3 in DNA: TGTGCCAGCAGTTTAATCACCGATGGAAACACCATATATTTT. Translating it yields CASSLITDGNTIYF.

This chain uses TRBV10-3 with TRBJ1-6; D gene unclear. CDR1 is ENHRY, CDR2 SYGVKD, per germline. V was trimmed by 3 bases and J by 10 bases, leaving 13 bases between them. The CDR3 totals 14 residues. The CDR3 protein is CAISDPGRESPLHF. The CDR3 coding sequence is TGTGCCATCAGTGATCCGGGGAGGGAATCACCCCTCCACTTT.

The rearrangement joins TRBV4-3 to TRBJ2-1, with 9 bases identical to TRBD2. The germline V gene encodes CDR1 LGHNA and CDR2 YSLEER. The CDR3 covers 17 residues. The V and J ends lost 0 bases and 9 bases, in that order; junction bases with no gene match: 12. The CDR3 reads CASSQDYLGGGAFEQFF. CDR3 coding DNA: TGCGCCAGCAGCCAAGATTATCTGGGCGGGGGGGCGTTTGAGCAGTTCTTC.

The chain employs TRBV6-1 and TRBJ1-1, with D perhaps matching TRBD1 (5 bases). Germline loops: CDR1 MNHNS, CDR2 SASEGT. Trimming removed 4 bases from V and 5 bases from J, with 17 bases in between. CDR3 length: 15 residues. The CDR3 nucleotides are TGTGCCAGCAGTGTAGGACAACCGGTGGGTACTGAAGCTTTCTTT. Amino acids: CASSVGQPVGTEAFF.

The chain combines TRBV20-1 with TRBJ2-5; 8 nucleotides line up with TRBD2. The CDR3 has 16 amino acids. Looked up from germline, CDR1 is DFQATT and CDR2 is SNEGSKA (reference sequence). The V segment lost 2 bases and the J segment 1 base; nucleotides outside the gene matches: 9. CDR3: CSARQSGTRIQETQYF. The CDR3, as DNA: TGCAGTGCTAGACAATCCGGGACTAGGATCCAAGAGACCCAGTACTTC.

This clonotype was picked up many times. V usage is TRBV4-3 and J usage is TRBJ2-7, with a possible D match to TRBD2 (5 bases). From germline, CDR1 is LGHNA and CDR2 YSLEER. V was pared by 0 bases and J by 2 bases, with 11 bases between. The CDR3 consists of 15 residues. The CDR3 DNA reads TGCGCCAGCAGCCAAGAGGCCTCGAGGGCCTACGAGCAGTACTTC. Its protein product is CASSQEASRAYEQYF.

This sequence joins TRBV12-3 or TRBV12-4 and TRBJ2-1, with TRBD2 identical over 13 bases. The trim removed 7 bases at V and 6 bases at J, leaving 6 bases unmatched. The CDR3 sequence is 15 residues long. This CDR3 reads CASTFGTSGANEQFF. DNA of the CDR3: TGTGCCAGCACCTTCGGGACTAGCGGGGCCAATGAGCAGTTCTTC.

In its sample, this clonotype was seen a few times. This chain joins TRBV9 and TRBJ1-2, with TRBD1 as a possible D gene (5 bases). The V gene lost 4 bases and the J gene lost 4 bases, with 20 bases spanning the gap. The CDR3 covers 16 residues. Germline V gene data show CDR1 as SGDLS and CDR2 as YYNGEE. CDR3 protein: CASSSAWQGQGYGYTF. The CDR3 nucleotides read TGTGCCAGCAGCTCCGCTTGGCAGGGTCAGGGCTATGGCTACACCTTC.

A word on this clonotype: A much bigger clone sits one base away, suggesting this may be a read error. V is TRBV20-1 and J is TRBJ2-2; D may be TRBD1 or TRBD2 (5 bases each). The CDR3 is 15 residues long. CDR1 DFQATT and CDR2 SNEGSKA come from the germline V gene (reference sequence). V was pared by 6 bases and J by 4 bases, with 18 bases between. CDR3 amino acids: CSAEATPGRTGELFF. DNA for the CDR3: TGCAGTGCCGAGGCCACCCCGGGGCGCACCGGGGAGCTGTTTTTT.

The rearrangement links TRBV7-3 to TRBJ1-5; TRBD1 is a possible D gene (5 bases). CDR3 size: 13 residues. CDR1 SGHTA and CDR2 FQGTGA come from the germline V gene. Trimming left V 5 bases short and J 4 bases short, with 9 bases between. The CDR3: CASSLDTNQPQHF. The CDR3 DNA reads TGTGCCAGCAGCCTGGACACGAATCAGCCCCAGCATTTT. The full variable domain, with the rest looked up from reference TRBV7-3 and TRBJ1-5, is GAGVSQTPSNKVTEKGKYVELRCDPISGHTALYWYRQSLGQGPEFLIYFQGTGAADDSGLPNDRFFAVRPEGSVSTLKIQRTERGDSAVYLCASSLDTNQPQHFGDGTRLSIL.

This clonotype was seen many times. This chain uses TRBV7-9 with TRBJ1-1, with a weak D call TRBD1 (6 bases). The CDR3 consists of 15 residues. Per the germline V gene, CDR1 is SEHNR and CDR2 is FQNEAQ (reference sequence). V was trimmed by 3 bases and J by 0 bases, leaving 11 bases between them. CDR3 residues: CASSFEQGMNTEAFF. For the CDR3, the DNA is TGTGCCAGCAGCTTTGAACAGGGCATGAACACTGAAGCTTTCTTT.

This clonotype came up a few times. The chain carries TRBV7-6 and TRBJ2-1; a weak D match, TRBD1 (5 bases). This CDR3 comprises 14 residues. V shed 0 bases and J shed 8 bases, with 11 bases lying between them. The germline CDR1 and CDR2 sequences are SGHVS and FNYEAQ. The CDR3 loop reads CASSLAGTGDEQFF. The CDR3 coding sequence is TGTGCCAGCAGCTTAGCCGGAACAGGAGATGAGCAGTTCTTC.

The chain has TRBV5-1 and TRBJ2-1; TRBD1 matches 12 bases. Germline V lookup: CDR1 SGHRS, CDR2 YFSETQ. Trimming at V came to 5 bases and at J to 3 bases, leaving 3 bases not matched to a gene. The CDR3 sequence is 15 residues long. The CDR3 DNA reads as TGCGCCAGCAGGGGACAGGGGGCGCGCTACAATGAGCAGTTCTTC. Protein sequence: CASRGQGARYNEQFF.